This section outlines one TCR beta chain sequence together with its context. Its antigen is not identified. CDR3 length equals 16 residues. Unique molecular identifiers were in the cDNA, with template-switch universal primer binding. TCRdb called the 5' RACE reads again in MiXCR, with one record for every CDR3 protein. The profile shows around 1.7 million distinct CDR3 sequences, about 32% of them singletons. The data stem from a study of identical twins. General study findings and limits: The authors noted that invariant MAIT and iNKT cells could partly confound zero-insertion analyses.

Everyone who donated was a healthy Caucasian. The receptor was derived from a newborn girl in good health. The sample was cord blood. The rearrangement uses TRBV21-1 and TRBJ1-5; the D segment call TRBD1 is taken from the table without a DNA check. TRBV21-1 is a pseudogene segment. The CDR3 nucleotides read TGTGCCAGCAGCAAAGGAAATGACAGGGGTCGTCAGCCCCAGCATTTT. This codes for CASSKGNDRGRQPQHF.